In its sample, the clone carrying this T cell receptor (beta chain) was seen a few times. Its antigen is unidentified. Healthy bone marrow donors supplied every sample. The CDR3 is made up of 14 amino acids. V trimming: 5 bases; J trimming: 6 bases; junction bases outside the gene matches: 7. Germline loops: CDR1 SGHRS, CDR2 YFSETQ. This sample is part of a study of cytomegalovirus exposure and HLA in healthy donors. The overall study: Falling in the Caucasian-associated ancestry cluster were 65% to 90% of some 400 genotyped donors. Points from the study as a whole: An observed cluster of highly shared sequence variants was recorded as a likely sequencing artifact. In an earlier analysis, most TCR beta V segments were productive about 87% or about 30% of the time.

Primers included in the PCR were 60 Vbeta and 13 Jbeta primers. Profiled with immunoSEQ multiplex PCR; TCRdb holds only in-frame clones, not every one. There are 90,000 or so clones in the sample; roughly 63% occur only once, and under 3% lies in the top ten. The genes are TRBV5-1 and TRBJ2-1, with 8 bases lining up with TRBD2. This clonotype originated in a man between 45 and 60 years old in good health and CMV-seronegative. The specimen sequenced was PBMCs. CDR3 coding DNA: TGCGCCAGCAGTGGGCTAGCGGGCAGCAATGAGCAGTTCTTC. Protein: CASSGLAGSNEQFF.